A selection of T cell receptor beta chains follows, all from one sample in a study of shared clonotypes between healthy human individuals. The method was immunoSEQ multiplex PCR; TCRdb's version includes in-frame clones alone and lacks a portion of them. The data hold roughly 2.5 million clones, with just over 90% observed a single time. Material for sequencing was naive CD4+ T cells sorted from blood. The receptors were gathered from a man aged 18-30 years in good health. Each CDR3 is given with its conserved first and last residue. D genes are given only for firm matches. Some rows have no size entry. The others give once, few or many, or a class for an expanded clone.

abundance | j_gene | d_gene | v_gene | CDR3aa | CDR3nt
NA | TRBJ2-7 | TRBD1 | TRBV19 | CASSTGTGHEQYF | TGTGCCAGTAGTACCGGGACAGGGCACGAGCAGTACTTC
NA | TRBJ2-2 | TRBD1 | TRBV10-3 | CAISGAGGTGELFF | TGTGCCATCAGTGGGGCAGGGGGCACCGGGGAGCTGTTTTTT
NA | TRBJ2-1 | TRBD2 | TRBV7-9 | CASSLGSGGINEQFF | TGTGCCAGCAGCTTGGGTAGCGGGGGGATTAATGAGCAGTTCTTC
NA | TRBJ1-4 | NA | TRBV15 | CATSRENEKLFF | TGTGCCACCAGCAGAGAAAATGAAAAACTGTTTTTT
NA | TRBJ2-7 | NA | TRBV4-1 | CASSQGVGSRSSYEQYF | TGCGCCAGCAGCCAAGGTGTGGGGTCAAGGAGCTCCTACGAGCAGTACTTC
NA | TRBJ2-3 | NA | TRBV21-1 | CASSKGGQVSTDTQYF | TGTGCCAGCAGCAAAGGTGGACAGGTTAGCACAGATACGCAGTATTTT
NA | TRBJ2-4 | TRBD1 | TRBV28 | CASSSPGQGDIQYF | TGTGCCAGCAGCAGTCCGGGACAGGGTGACATTCAGTACTTC
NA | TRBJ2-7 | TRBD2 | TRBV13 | CASSLVGTKVGEQYF | TGTGCCAGCAGCTTAGTCGGGACTAAGGTTGGGGAGCAGTACTTC
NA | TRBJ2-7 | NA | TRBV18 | CASSPWAQSSYEQYF | TGTGCCAGCTCACCATGGGCCCAGAGCTCCTACGAGCAGTACTTC
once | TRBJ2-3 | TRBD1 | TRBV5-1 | CASSTISGTVSTDTQYF | TGCGCCAGCAGCACAATCTCCGGGACAGTTAGCACAGATACGCAGTATTTT
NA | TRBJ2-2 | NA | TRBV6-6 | CASSYTGPENTGELFF | TGTGCCAGCAGTTACACGGGGCCGGAGAACACCGGGGAGCTGTTTTTT
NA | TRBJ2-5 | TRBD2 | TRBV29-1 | CSGTSGGALETQYF | TGCAGCGGAACTAGCGGGGGGGCCTTGGAGACCCAGTACTTC
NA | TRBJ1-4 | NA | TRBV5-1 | CASSFDRPATNEKLFF | TGCGCCAGCAGCTTCGACAGACCAGCAACTAATGAAAAACTGTTTTTT
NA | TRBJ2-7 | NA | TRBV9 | CASSERPNLDEQYF | TGTGCCAGCAGCGAAAGACCCAACCTGGACGAGCAGTACTTC
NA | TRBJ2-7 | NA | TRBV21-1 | CASSIGTGVPYSYEQYF | TGTGCCAGCAGCATCGGGACAGGGGTTCCCTACTCCTACGAGCAGTACTTC
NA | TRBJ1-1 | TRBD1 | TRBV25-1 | CASSELDRFKGAFF | TGTGCCAGCAGTGAATTGGACAGGTTCAAGGGAGCTTTCTTT
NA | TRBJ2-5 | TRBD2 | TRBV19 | CASSALAGGQETQYF | TGTGCCAGTAGCGCCTTAGCGGGAGGACAAGAGACCCAGTACTTC
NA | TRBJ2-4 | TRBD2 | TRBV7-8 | CASSLHTSGREVAKNIQYF | TGTGCCAGCAGCTTGCATACTAGCGGGAGGGAGGTAGCCAAAAACATTCAGTACTTC
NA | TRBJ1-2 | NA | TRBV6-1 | CASSSSRDYGYTF | TGTGCCAGCAGTTCCTCCAGGGACTATGGCTACACCTTC
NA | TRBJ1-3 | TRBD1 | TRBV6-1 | CASTQGDLGNTIYF | TGTGCCAGCACCCAGGGGGATTTGGGAAACACCATATATTTT
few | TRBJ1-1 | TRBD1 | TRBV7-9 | CASSPQTGGNTEAFF | TGTGCCAGCAGCCCGCAGACAGGGGGAAACACTGAAGCTTTCTTT
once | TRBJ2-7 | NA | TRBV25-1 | CASSLTYEQYF | TGTGCCAGCAGTCTTACCTACGAGCAGTACTTC